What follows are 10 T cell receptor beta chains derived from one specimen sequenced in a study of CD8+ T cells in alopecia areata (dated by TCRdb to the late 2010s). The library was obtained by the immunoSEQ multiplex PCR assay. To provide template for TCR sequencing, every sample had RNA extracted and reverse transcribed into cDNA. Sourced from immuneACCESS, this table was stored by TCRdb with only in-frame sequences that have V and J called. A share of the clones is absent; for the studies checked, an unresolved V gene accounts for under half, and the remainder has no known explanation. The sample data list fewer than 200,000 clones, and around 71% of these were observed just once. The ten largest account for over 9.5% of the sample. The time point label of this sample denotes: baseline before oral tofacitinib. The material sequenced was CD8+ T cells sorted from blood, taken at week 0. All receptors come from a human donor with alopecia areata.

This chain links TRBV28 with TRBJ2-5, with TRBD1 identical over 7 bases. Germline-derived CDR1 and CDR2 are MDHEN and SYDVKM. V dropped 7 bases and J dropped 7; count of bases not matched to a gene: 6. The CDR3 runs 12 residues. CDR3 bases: TGTGCCAGCATCGACAGGGTTGGGACCCAGTACTTC. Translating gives CASIDRVGTQYF.

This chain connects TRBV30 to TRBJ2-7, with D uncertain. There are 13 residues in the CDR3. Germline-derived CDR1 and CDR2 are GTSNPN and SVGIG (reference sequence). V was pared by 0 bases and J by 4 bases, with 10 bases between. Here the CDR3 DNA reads TGTGCCTGGAGTGTACAATTGGATTACGAGCAGTACTTC. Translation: CAWSVQLDYEQYF.

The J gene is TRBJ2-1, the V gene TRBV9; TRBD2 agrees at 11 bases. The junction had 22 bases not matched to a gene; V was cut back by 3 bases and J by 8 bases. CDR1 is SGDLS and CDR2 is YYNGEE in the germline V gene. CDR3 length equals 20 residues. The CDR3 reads CASSAILAGDPSGGEDEQFF. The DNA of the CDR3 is TGTGCCAGCAGCGCCATACTAGCGGGAGACCCGAGTGGGGGGGAGGATGAGCAGTTCTTC.

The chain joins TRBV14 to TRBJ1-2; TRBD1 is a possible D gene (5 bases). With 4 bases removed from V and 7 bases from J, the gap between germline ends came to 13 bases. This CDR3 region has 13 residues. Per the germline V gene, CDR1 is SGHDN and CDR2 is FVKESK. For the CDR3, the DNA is TGTGCCAGCAGCCCCGGACAAAGATTTGGCTACACCTTC. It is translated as CASSPGQRFGYTF.

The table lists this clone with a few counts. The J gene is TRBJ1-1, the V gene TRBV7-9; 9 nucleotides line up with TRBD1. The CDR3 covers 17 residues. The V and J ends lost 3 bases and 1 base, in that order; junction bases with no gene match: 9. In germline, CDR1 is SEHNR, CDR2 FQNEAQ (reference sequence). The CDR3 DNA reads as TGTGCCAGCAGCTTTACAGGGGGCGCAAGGGAGAACACTGAAGCTTTCTTT. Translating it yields CASSFTGGARENTEAFF.

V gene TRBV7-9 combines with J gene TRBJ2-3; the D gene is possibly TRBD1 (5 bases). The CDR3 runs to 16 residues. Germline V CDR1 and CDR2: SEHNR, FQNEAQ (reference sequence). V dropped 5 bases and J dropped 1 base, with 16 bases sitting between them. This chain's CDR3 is CASSTTLGQGTDTQYF. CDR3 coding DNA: TGTGCCAGCAGCACCACTTTGGGGCAGGGCACAGATACGCAGTATTTT.

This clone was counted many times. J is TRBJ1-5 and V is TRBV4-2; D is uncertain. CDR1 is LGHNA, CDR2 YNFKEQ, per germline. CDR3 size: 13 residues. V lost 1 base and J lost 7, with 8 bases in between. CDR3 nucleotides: TGTGCCAGCAGCCAAGGAGCTAGGCAGCCCCAGCATTTT. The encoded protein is CASSQGARQPQHF.

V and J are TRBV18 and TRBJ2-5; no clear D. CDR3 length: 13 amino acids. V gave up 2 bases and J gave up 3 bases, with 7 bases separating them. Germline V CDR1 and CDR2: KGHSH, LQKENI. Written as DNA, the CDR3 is TGTGCCAGCTCACCAGGCAGAGAAGAGACCCAGTACTTC. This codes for CASSPGREETQYF.

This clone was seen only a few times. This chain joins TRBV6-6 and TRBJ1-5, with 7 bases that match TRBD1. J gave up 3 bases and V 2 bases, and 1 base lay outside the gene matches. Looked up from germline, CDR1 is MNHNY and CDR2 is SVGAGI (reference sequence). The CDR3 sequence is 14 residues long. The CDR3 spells CASSYGTDNQPQHF. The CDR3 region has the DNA TGTGCCAGCAGTTACGGGACAGACAATCAGCCCCAGCATTTT.

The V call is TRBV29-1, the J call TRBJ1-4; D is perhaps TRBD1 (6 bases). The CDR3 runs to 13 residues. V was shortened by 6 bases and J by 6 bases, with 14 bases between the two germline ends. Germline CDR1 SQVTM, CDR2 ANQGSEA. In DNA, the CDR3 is TGCAGCGTCCTTAGGGGGTCGGATGAAAAACTGTTTTTT. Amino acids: CSVLRGSDEKLFF.